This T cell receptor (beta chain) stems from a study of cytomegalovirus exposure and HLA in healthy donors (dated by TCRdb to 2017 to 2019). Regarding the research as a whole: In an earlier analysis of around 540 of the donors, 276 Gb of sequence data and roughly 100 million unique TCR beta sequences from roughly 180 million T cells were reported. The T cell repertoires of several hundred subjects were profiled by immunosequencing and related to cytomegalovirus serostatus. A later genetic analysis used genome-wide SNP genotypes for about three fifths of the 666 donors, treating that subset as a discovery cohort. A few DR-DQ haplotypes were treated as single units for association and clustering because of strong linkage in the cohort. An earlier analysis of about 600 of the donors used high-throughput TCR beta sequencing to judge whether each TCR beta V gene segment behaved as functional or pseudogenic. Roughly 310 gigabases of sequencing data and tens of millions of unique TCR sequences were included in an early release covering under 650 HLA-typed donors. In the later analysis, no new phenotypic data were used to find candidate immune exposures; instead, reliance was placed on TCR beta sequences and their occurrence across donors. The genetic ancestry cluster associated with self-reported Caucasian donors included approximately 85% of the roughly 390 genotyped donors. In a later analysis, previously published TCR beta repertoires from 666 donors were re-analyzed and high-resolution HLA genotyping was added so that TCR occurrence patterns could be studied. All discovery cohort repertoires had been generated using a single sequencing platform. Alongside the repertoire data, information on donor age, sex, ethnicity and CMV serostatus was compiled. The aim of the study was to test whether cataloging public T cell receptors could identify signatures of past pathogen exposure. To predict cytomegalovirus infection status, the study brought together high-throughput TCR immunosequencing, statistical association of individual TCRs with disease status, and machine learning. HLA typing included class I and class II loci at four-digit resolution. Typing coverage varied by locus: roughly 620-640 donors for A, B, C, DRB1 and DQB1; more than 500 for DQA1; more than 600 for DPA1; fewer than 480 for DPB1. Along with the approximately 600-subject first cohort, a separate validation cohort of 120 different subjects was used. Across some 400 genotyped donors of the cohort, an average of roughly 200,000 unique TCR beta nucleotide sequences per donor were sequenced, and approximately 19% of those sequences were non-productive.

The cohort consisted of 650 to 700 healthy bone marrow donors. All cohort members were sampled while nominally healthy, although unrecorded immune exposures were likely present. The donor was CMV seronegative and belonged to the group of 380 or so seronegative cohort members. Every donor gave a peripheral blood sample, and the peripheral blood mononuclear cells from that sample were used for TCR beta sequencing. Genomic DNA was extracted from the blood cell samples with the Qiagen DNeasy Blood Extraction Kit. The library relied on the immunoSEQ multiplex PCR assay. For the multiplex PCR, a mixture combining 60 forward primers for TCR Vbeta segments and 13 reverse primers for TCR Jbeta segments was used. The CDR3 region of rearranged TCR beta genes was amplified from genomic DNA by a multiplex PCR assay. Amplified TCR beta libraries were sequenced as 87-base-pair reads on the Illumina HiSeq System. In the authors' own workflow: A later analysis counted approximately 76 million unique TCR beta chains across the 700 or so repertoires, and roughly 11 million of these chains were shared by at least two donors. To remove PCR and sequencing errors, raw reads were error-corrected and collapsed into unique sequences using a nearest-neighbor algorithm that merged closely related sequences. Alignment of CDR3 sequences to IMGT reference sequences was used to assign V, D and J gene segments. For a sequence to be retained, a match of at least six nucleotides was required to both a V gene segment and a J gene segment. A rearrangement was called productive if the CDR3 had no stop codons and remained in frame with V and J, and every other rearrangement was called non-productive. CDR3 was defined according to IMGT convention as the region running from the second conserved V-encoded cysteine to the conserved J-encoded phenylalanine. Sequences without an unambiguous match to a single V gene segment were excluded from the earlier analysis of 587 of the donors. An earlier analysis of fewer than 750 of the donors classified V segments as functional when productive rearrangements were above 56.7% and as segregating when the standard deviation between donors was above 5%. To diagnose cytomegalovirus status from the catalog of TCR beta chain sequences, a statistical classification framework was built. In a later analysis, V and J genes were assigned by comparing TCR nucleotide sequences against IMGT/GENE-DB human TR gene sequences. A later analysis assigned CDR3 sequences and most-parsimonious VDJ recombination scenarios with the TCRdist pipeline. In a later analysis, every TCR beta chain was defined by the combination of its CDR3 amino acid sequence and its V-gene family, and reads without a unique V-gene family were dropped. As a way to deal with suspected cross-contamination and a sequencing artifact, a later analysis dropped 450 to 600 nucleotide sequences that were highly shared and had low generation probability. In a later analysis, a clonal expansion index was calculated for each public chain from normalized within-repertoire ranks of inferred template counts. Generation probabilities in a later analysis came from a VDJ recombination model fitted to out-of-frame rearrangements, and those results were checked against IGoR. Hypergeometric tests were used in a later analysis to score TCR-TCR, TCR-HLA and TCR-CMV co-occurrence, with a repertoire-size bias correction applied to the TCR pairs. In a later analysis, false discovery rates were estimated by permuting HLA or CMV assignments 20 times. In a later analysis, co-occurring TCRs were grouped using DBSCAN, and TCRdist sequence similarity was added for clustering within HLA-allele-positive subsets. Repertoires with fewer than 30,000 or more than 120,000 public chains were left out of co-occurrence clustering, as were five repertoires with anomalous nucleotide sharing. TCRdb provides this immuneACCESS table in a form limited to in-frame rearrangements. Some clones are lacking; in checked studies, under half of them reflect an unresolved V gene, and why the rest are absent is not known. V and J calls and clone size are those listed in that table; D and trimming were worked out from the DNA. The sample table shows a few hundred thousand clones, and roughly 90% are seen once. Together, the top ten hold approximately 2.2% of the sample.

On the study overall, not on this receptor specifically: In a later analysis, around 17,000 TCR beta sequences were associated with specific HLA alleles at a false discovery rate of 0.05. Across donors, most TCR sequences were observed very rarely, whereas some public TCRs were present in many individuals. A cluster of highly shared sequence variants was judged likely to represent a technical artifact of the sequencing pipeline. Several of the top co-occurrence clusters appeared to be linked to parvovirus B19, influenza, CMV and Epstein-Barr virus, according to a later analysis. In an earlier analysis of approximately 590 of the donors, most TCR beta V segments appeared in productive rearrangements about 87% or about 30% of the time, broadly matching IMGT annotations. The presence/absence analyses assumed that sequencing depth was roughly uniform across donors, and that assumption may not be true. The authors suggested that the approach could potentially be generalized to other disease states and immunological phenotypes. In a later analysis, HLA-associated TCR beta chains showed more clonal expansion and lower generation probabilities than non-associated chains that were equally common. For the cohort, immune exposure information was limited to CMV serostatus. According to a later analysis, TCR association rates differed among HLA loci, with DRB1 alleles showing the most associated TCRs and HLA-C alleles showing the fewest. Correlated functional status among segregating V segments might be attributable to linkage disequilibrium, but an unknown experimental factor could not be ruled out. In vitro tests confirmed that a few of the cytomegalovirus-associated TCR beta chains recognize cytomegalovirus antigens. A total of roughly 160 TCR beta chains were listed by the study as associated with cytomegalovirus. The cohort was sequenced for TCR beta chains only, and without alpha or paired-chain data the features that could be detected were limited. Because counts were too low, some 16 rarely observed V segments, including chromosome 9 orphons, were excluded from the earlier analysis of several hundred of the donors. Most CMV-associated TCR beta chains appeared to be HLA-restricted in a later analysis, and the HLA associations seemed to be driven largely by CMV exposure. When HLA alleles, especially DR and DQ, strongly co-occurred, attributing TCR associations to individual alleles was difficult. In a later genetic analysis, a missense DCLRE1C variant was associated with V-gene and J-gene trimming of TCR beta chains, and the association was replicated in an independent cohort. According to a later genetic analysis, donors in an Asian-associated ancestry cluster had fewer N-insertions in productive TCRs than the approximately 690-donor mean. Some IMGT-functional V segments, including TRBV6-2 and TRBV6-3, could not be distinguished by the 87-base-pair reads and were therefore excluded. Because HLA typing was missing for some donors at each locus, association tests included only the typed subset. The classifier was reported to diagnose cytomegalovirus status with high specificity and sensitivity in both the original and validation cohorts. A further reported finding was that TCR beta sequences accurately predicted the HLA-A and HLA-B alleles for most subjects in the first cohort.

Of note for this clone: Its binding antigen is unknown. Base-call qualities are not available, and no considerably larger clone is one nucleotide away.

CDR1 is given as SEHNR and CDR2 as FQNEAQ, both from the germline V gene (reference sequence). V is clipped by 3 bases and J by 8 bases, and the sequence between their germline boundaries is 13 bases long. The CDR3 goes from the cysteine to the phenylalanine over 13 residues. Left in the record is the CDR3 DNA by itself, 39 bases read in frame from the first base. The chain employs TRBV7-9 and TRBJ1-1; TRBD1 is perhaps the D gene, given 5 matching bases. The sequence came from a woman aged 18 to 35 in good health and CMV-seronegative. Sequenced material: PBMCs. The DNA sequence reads TGTGCCAGCAGCTTGGTTGCAGGGATGGAAGCTTTCTTT. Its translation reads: CASSLVAGMEAFF.